This T cell receptor (beta chain) was observed in a study of blood T cell repertoires in COVID-19. The data were produced by immunoSEQ multiplex PCR, yet TCRdb's version contains in-frame clones alone and is incomplete. This sample has about 200,000 clones, with 88% found just once. Per the germline V gene, CDR1 is MNHEY and CDR2 is SMNVEV (reference sequence). The CDR3 totals 20 residues. With 1 base clipped from V and 6 bases from J, the junction kept 18 bases outside the gene matches. Sequencing was carried out using peripheral blood. This clonotype was obtained from a man between 18 and 29 years old with active or convalescent COVID-19. The rearrangement uses TRBV27 and TRBJ2-1; 10 bases align to TRBD2. This chain's CDR3 is CASSLYPSGGAGEHRNEQFF. The DNA for the CDR3 is TGTGCCAGCAGTTTATATCCGAGCGGGGGGGCCGGAGAGCATCGCAATGAGCAGTTCTTC.